This is a list of T cell receptor beta chains from one sample in a study of graft-versus-host responses after intestinal transplantation. Method: immunoSEQ multiplex PCR; TCRdb's copy keeps in-frame clones and lacks some. The profile shows approximately 89,000 clones, around 90% of them singletons. Source: PBMCs, taken around 68 weeks after intestinal transplant. These receptors all stem from a human patient who received an intestinal transplant, so some T cells may come from the graft donor. The CDR3 runs from the conserved cysteine through the conserved F or W. The D gene is left open where the match is weak. Size tells how often a clone was seen (once, few, many) or the class of an expanded clone, and some rows leave it out.

TRBV7-6	TRBJ2-5	NA	16	NA	CASSLSPQRSWETQYF	TGTGCCAGCAGCTTAAGCCCCCAGCGGTCTTGGGAGACCCAGTACTTC
TRBV4-1	TRBJ1-2	once	15	NA	CASSPERTANYGYTF	TGCGCCAGCAGCCCCGAACGAACCGCTAACTATGGCTACACCTTC
TRBV2	TRBJ2-7	few	14	NA	CASSPLGGAREQYF	TGTGCCAGCAGTCCCTTAGGGGGGGCTCGCGAGCAGTACTTC
TRBV6-6	TRBJ1-3	once	14	TRBD1	CASLPGTAGNTIYF	TGTGCCAGCCTTCCCGGGACAGCTGGAAACACCATATATTTT
TRBV7-2	TRBJ1-5	NA	15	NA	CASSITGGNNQPQHF	TGTGCCAGCAGCATCACGGGGGGGAACAATCAGCCCCAGCATTTT
TRBV9	TRBJ1-1	NA	13	NA	CASSVDSYTEAFF	TGTGCCAGCAGCGTAGACAGTTACACTGAAGCTTTCTTT
TRBV10-2	TRBJ2-3	NA	16	TRBD2	CASRDPSGGSTDTQYF	TGCGCCAGCAGGGACCCTAGCGGGGGGAGCACAGATACGCAGTATTTT
TRBV28	TRBJ1-1	once	13	NA	CASSTRGRTEAFF	TGTGCCAGCAGCACGAGGGGCCGGACTGAAGCTTTCTTT
TRBV2	TRBJ2-1	NA	14	NA	CASTKRVVGNEQFF	TGTGCCAGCACCAAGCGGGTAGTGGGCAATGAGCAGTTCTTC
TRBV5-8	TRBJ2-3	NA	17	TRBD2	CASSLAVVAGRKDTQYF	TGTGCCAGCAGCTTGGCCGTGGTAGCGGGGAGGAAGGATACGCAGTATTTT
TRBV18	TRBJ2-3	NA	15	NA	CASSPPDQGTDTQYF	TGTGCCAGCTCACCCCCGGACCAGGGCACAGATACGCAGTATTTT
TRBV5-1	TRBJ2-5	NA	11	TRBD2	CASTGGETQYF	TGCGCCAGCACCGGGGGGGAGACCCAGTACTTC
TRBV11-2	TRBJ2-4	NA	15	NA	CASSAGTLAKNIQYF	TGTGCCAGCAGCGCGGGCACTCTAGCCAAAAACATTCAGTACTTC
TRBV13	TRBJ1-1	NA	16	NA	CASSLANPGLNTEAFF	TGTGCCAGCAGCTTGGCCAACCCGGGGCTGAACACTGAAGCTTTCTTT
TRBV4-1	TRBJ1-3	once	16	NA	CASSQVWGDSGNTIYF	TGCGCCAGCAGCCAAGTGTGGGGAGACTCTGGAAACACCATATATTTT
TRBV6-5	TRBJ2-1	NA	14	NA	CASRLTLYSNEQFF	TGTGCCAGCAGACTGACCCTTTACTCTAATGAGCAGTTCTTC
TRBV10-3	TRBJ2-1	NA	13	TRBD2	CAIKRGPLSEQFF	TGTGCCATCAAGCGGGGCCCCCTTTCCGAGCAGTTCTTC